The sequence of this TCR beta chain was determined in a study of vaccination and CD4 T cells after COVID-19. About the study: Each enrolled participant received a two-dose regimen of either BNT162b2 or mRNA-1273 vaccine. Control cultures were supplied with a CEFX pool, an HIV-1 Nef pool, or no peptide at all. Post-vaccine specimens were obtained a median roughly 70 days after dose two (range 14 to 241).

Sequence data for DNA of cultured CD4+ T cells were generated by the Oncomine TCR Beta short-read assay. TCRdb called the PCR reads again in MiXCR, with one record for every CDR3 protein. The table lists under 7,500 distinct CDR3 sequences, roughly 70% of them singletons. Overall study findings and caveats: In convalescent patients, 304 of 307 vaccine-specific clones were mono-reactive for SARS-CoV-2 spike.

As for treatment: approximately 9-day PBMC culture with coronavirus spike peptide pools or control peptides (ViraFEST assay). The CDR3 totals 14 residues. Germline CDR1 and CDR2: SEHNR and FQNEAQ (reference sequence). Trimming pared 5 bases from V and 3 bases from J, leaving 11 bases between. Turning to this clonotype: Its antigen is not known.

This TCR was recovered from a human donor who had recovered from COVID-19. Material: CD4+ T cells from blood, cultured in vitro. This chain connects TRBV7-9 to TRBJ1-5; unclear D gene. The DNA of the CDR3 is TGTGCCAGCAGCCGAGCGGGCATCAATCAGCCCCAGCATTTT. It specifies CASSRAGINQPQHF.